One and the same sample provided the 30 T cell receptor beta chains below, sequenced in a study of T cell repertoires in cytomegalovirus infection. Their cognate antigens are unknown. TCRdb re-analysed the reads in MiXCR, keeping a single row per CDR3 protein. The data contain 70,000 or so distinct CDR3 sequences, about 27% of them seen just once; the ten biggest clones take up just under 60%. The material sequenced was CD8+ T cells from cultured PBMCs, taken from culture after CMV antigen stimulation. The receptors here all came from a human donor in good health (CMV status not recorded). Some clones in this sample may be carry-over from other donors' samples.

The gene calls are TRBV28 and TRBJ1-2, with 7 nucleotides matching TRBD1. Germline V CDR1 and CDR2: MDHEN, SYDVKM. The V and J ends lost 5 bases and 2 bases, in that order; junction bases with no gene match: 11. This CDR3 contains 16 residues. The chain's CDR3 is CASSPAGRGLNYGYTF. CDR3 coding DNA: TGTGCCAGCAGTCCCGCGGGGAGGGGGCTGAACTATGGCTACACCTTC.

This chain connects TRBV6-5 to TRBJ2-7; the match to TRBD1 covers 8 bases. The CDR3 totals 15 residues. Per germline, CDR1 MNHEY and CDR2 SVGAGI. The V segment lost 6 bases and the J segment 1 base; nucleotides outside the gene matches: 8. The CDR3 spells CASSPDRGYSYEQYF. The CDR3 DNA reads TGTGCCAGCAGCCCCGACAGGGGCTATTCCTACGAGCAGTACTTC.

This clonotype occurred many times. The V gene is TRBV4-3, the J gene TRBJ2-7; 12 bases align to TRBD1. CDR3 length: 15 amino acids. The germline CDR1 and CDR2 sequences are LGHNA and YSLEER. Trimming at V came to 5 bases and at J to 4 bases, leaving 6 bases not matched to a gene. CDR3 sequence reads: CASSIGTGGGYEQYF. In nucleotides, the CDR3 is TGCGCCAGCAGCATTGGGACAGGGGGCGGGTACGAGCAGTACTTC.

The DNA of the CDR3 is TGTGCCAGCAGTTACTCCGGGACTAGCGGGAATGGAGGAGCCAAAAACATTCAGTACTTC. It encodes CASSYSGTSGNGGAKNIQYF. V and J are TRBV6-6 and TRBJ2-4, with 13 positions matching TRBD2. Germline V gives CDR1 MNHNY, CDR2 SVGAGI (reference sequence). The trim removed 0 bases at V and 0 bases at J, leaving 8 bases unmatched. This CDR3 has 20 residues.

This clonotype was recorded only once. The chain joins TRBV12-3 or TRBV12-4 to TRBJ1-1; D is undetermined. The length of the CDR3 is 14 residues. Trimming pared 8 bases from V and 4 bases from J, leaving 17 bases between. This CDR3 reads CASWERWAITEAFF. DNA of the CDR3: TGTGCCAGCTGGGAACGTTGGGCGATCACTGAAGCTTTCTTT.

This clonotype was detected ten times or more. The V and J genes are TRBV12-3 or TRBV12-4 and TRBJ2-7, with unresolved D. V was pared by 5 bases and J by 0 bases, with 11 bases between. The CDR3 contains 14 residues. The CDR3 loop is CASSPQDGSYEQYF. In DNA form, the CDR3 reads TGTGCCAGCAGTCCCCAAGATGGCTCCTACGAGCAGTACTTC.

The genes are TRBV7-2 and TRBJ2-5; 12 nucleotides match TRBD2. Trimming at V came to 2 bases and at J to 3 bases, leaving 4 bases not matched to a gene. This CDR3 has 16 residues. Germline V gives CDR1 SGHTA, CDR2 FQGNSA. This chain's CDR3 is CASSLQLAGGEETQYF. CDR3 bases: TGTGCCAGCAGCTTACAACTAGCGGGGGGAGAAGAGACCCAGTACTTC.

In DNA form, the CDR3 reads TGCGCCAGCAGCCAAGATCATTTCGGGAGGGCCAATGAGCAGTTCTTC. It specifies CASSQDHFGRANEQFF. This chain joins TRBV4-1 and TRBJ2-1; 8 bases match TRBD2. Per germline, CDR1 MGHRA and CDR2 YSYEKL. The junction had 7 bases not matched to a gene; V was cut back by 0 bases and J by 6 bases. The CDR3 has 16 residues.

In its sample, this clonotype was seen a few times. The chain employs TRBV6-2 or TRBV6-3 and TRBJ1-5; 7 nucleotides match TRBD1. Germline values: CDR1 MNHEY, CDR2 SVGEGT. The CDR3 is 15 amino acids. Trimming cost V 4 bases and J 6 bases; bases outside gene matches: 9. The CDR3 sequence: CASSFDDRESQPQHF. The CDR3 region has the DNA TGTGCCAGCAGTTTTGATGACAGGGAGAGTCAGCCCCAGCATTTT.

The V gene is TRBV7-9, the J gene TRBJ2-7; 7 bases are shared with TRBD2. CDR3 length: 15 amino acids. From germline, CDR1 is SEHNR and CDR2 FQNEAQ (reference sequence). The trim removed 4 bases at V and 7 bases at J, leaving 13 bases unmatched. The chain's CDR3 is CASSSGLQGTWEQYF. The CDR3 nucleotides read TGTGCCAGCAGCTCGGGACTACAAGGGACTTGGGAGCAGTACTTC. The whole variable domain, filled in from reference TRBV7-9 and TRBJ2-7, reads DTGVSQNPRHKITKRGQNVTFRCDPISEHNRLYWYRQTLGQGPEFLTYFQNEAQLEKSRLLSDRFSAERPKGSFSTLEIQRTEQGDSAMYLCASSSGLQGTWEQYFGPGTRLTVT.

The chain has TRBV12-3 or TRBV12-4 and TRBJ1-2; possibly TRBD1 for D (6 bases). Trimming shortened V by 6 bases and J by 4 bases, and 12 bases separated the two germline ends. The CDR3 has 13 amino acids. CDR3 protein: CASSYGQTYGYTF. CDR3 nucleotides: TGTGCCAGCAGCTATGGACAGACCTATGGCTACACCTTC.

This clonotype was observed a handful of times. The V and J genes are TRBV6-2 or TRBV6-3 and TRBJ1-1, with 7 positions matching TRBD1. CDR1 is MNHEY and CDR2 is SVGEGT in the germline V gene. This CDR3 region has 12 residues. After removal of 5 bases from V and 11 bases from J, the junction contained 8 bases not matched to a gene. In DNA form, the CDR3 reads TGTGCCAGCAGTGCTACCGGGACAGTGGCTTTCTTT. This encodes CASSATGTVAFF.

This clonotype was seen ten or more times. The V and J genes are TRBV15 and TRBJ2-4; TRBD1 agrees at 7 bases. V shed 2 bases, J shed 6 bases, and the junction held 4 bases outside the gene matches. This CDR3 spans 14 amino acids. Looked up from germline, CDR1 is LNHNV and CDR2 is YYDKDF (reference sequence). CDR3 residues: CATSRRDSLNIQYF. DNA for the CDR3: TGTGCCACCAGCAGAAGGGACAGCTTAAACATTCAGTACTTC.

Worth noting for this clonotype: A much bigger clone sits one base away, suggesting this may be a read error. V usage is TRBV7-6 and J usage is TRBJ2-2; TRBD1 might be the D (5 bases). The CDR3 contains 16 residues. Trimming removed 1 base from V and 5 bases from J, with 14 bases in between. The V gene's germline CDR1 is SGHVS and CDR2 FNYEAQ. DNA of the CDR3: TGTGCCAGCAGCTTAGAGCTTGACAGTCTTACCGGGGAGCTGTTTTTT. It specifies CASSLELDSLTGELFF.

The genes are TRBV9 and TRBJ2-3, with TRBD2 matching over 10 bases. This CDR3 has 18 residues. Trimming cost V 4 bases and J 4 bases; bases outside gene matches: 15. Germline V gives CDR1 SGDLS, CDR2 YYNGEE. The chain's CDR3 is CASSFRPKRGGGADTQYF. The CDR3 DNA sequence: TGTGCCAGCAGCTTCAGACCGAAGCGGGGGGGCGGAGCAGATACGCAGTATTTT.

V is TRBV7-8 and J is TRBJ2-5; D possibly corresponds to TRBD2 (6 bases). Germline-derived CDR1 and CDR2 are SGHVS and FQNEAQ. The CDR3 is 17 residues long. The V end was cut by 4 bases, the J end by 1 base, with 19 bases between. CDR3 bases: TGTGCCAGCAGCTCCCACGGAGGGGTGGCAGCCCAAGAGACCCAGTACTTC. Translated: CASSSHGGVAAQETQYF.

This clonotype was detected many times. This chain links TRBV7-9 with TRBJ2-5; weak D call: TRBD1 (5 bases). V was cut by 8 bases and J by 3 bases, with 13 bases left in between. Germline-derived CDR1 and CDR2 are SEHNR and FQNEAQ (reference sequence). This CDR3 has 13 residues. CDR3 DNA sequence: TGTGCCAGCCTCTCGCCAGGGAAAGAGACCCAGTACTTC. It codes for CASLSPGKETQYF.

This clonotype was seen a few times. This chain connects TRBV12-3 or TRBV12-4 to TRBJ1-1; no clear D gene. This CDR3 is built from 17 residues. With 0 bases removed from V and 0 bases from J, the gap between germline ends came to 14 bases. CDR3 in DNA: TGTGCCAGCAGTTTAGCGCTAACCGAACTGCTGAACACTGAAGCTTTCTTT. It is translated as CASSLALTELLNTEAFF.

This chain joins TRBV12-3 or TRBV12-4 and TRBJ2-2, with TRBD2 matching over 11 bases. Trimming took 5 bases from V and 2 from J; bases not matched to a gene: 7. The CDR3 runs 17 residues. CDR3 sequence (DNA): TGTGCCAGCAGTCGCTCACTAGCGGGGGCCAACACCGGGGAGCTGTTTTTT. This gives the protein CASSRSLAGANTGELFF.

This clonotype was seen repeatedly, ten times or more. J is TRBJ2-5 and V is TRBV7-2, with 9 bases matching TRBD1. There are 15 residues in the CDR3. The V segment lost 1 base and the J segment 3 bases; nucleotides outside the gene matches: 3. Germline CDR1 reads SGHTA; CDR2 reads FQGNSA. The CDR3 DNA reads TGTGCCAGCAGCTTAGAGGGACAGGGAGAAGAGACCCAGTACTTC. Amino acid sequence: CASSLEGQGEETQYF.

This clonotype occurred a few times. The gene calls are TRBV12-3 or TRBV12-4 and TRBJ2-1, with 13 bases fitting TRBD2. With V trimmed by 6 bases and J by 4 bases, 9 bases remained unmatched. The CDR3 length is 17 residues. CDR3 residues: CASSPGTSGTPYNEQFF. As DNA, the CDR3 is TGTGCCAGCAGCCCGGGGACTAGCGGGACGCCTTACAATGAGCAGTTCTTC.

This clonotype was recorded at least ten times. The chain joins TRBV5-4 to TRBJ1-1; a weak D match, TRBD1 (5 bases). Germline lookup yields CDR1 SGHNT and CDR2 YYREEE (reference sequence). This CDR3 has 12 amino acids. The germline V and J ends were trimmed by 4 bases and 5 bases, with 9 bases remaining between them. The CDR3 loop reads CASSLQGTEAFF. CDR3 bases: TGTGCCAGCAGCCTTCAGGGTACTGAAGCTTTCTTT.

The chain combines TRBV20-1 with TRBJ2-3; D assignment may be TRBD1 or TRBD2 (5 bases each). Deletions cut 6 bases from V and 2 bases from J, with 12 bases between. Germline CDR1 is DFQATT and CDR2 is SNEGSKA (reference sequence). CDR3 size: 13 residues. The CDR3, as DNA: TGCAGTGCCCCCCGAGGGGACACAGATACGCAGTATTTT. Protein sequence: CSAPRGDTDTQYF.

This clonotype was seen ten or more times. V usage is TRBV7-8 and J usage is TRBJ2-5; 7 bases align to TRBD1. Germline V gives CDR1 SGHVS, CDR2 FQNEAQ. The CDR3 length is 15 residues. J was trimmed by 3 bases and V by 5 bases; bases with no gene match: 9. DNA of the CDR3: TGTGCCAGCAGCGAACGGGACAGAGGAGAAGAGACCCAGTACTTC. It codes for CASSERDRGEETQYF.

This chain links TRBV29-1 with TRBJ1-2, with 8 bases that match TRBD1. Losses at the gene ends were 5 bases for V and 8 bases for J; bases not matched to a gene: 13. The CDR3 extends over 14 amino acids. Germline lookup yields CDR1 SQVTM and CDR2 ANQGSEA. In nucleotides, the CDR3 is TGCAGCGTTAATTTAGCAGGGGGCGTTGAAGGCTACACCTTC. This encodes CSVNLAGGVEGYTF.

On this clonotype itself: Possible read error: a much larger clone is one base away. The chain links TRBV7-2 to TRBJ2-2; possible D gene TRBD2, 7 bases. Germline lookup yields CDR1 SGHTA and CDR2 FQGNSA. The V end lost 5 bases, the J end lost 2 bases, and 21 bases lay between the germline ends. The CDR3 totals 18 residues. The CDR3 DNA reads as TGTGCCAGCAGCCGCTCGCGAAGGGGGAGGGCCAACACCGGGGAGCTGTTTTTT. The encoded protein is CASSRSRRGRANTGELFF.

This clonotype was seen only a few times. J is TRBJ2-1 and V is TRBV27, with D uncertain. Trimming took off 1 base at V and 6 bases at J, with 10 bases between the two ends. In germline, CDR1 is MNHEY, CDR2 SMNVEV (reference sequence). There are 14 residues in the CDR3. In DNA form, the CDR3 reads TGTGCCAGCAGTTTATTGGGTGAAACCAATGAGCAGTTCTTC. This gives the protein CASSLLGETNEQFF.

This clonotype showed up just once. The genes are TRBV9 and TRBJ2-2; 7 bases match TRBD2. V gave up 0 bases and J gave up 5 bases; unmatched junction bases: 1. The CDR3 totals 14 residues. In germline, CDR1 is SGDLS, CDR2 YYNGEE. DNA for the CDR3: TGTGCCAGCAGCGTAGAAGCGGGGACCGGGGAGCTGTTTTTT. Translation gives CASSVEAGTGELFF.

This clonotype was counted at least ten times. The gene calls are TRBV7-7 and TRBJ1-2, with D tentatively TRBD1 (6 bases). Germline V CDR1 and CDR2: SSHAT, FNYEAQ (reference sequence). This CDR3 has 19 amino acids. The V and J ends lost 5 bases and 0 bases respectively, with 25 bases between them. Written as DNA, the CDR3 is TGTGCCAGCAGCCCCCGCGTCGTCGGGGGCCTATTCGCTAACTATGGCTACACCTTC. Translated, it gives CASSPRVVGGLFANYGYTF.

This clonotype was observed at least ten times. V usage is TRBV6-1 and J usage is TRBJ1-3; 7 positions agree with TRBD1. CDR3 size: 15 residues. From germline, CDR1 is MNHNS and CDR2 SASEGT. V lost 6 bases to trimming and J lost 3 bases; unmatched junction nucleotides: 8. The CDR3 DNA sequence: TGTGCCAGCAGCCCCGGACAGGCCGATGGAAACACCATATATTTT. This gives the protein CASSPGQADGNTIYF.